One sample yielded the 23 T cell receptor beta chains listed below, sequenced in a study of cytomegalovirus exposure and HLA in healthy donors (TCRdb year 2017). Library generation was performed with the immunoSEQ multiplex PCR assay. Held by TCRdb, this immuneACCESS table contains in-frame sequences only and omits some clones. Under half of the omission traces to an unresolved V gene where checked; the cause of the rest is unknown. Within this sample are tens of thousands of clones, with more than 80% of them counted one time only. The top ten constitute more than 2.5% of the sample. The source material was PBMCs. These receptors were obtained from a man aged 18 to 30 in good health and CMV-seronegative.

V is TRBV5-1 and J is TRBJ2-1; 13 bases map to TRBD2. Germline loops: CDR1 SGHRS, CDR2 YFSETQ. V lost 4 bases to trimming and J lost 8 bases; unmatched junction nucleotides: 6. The CDR3 covers 15 residues. CDR3 loop: CASSPGTSGTHEQFF. CDR3 nucleotide sequence: TGCGCCAGCAGCCCCGGGACTAGCGGGACCCATGAGCAGTTCTTC.

V and J are TRBV6-5 and TRBJ1-4; 11 nucleotides line up with TRBD1. The trim removed 1 base at V and 7 bases at J, leaving 2 bases unmatched. CDR1 and CDR2 (germline): MNHEY, SVGAGI. The CDR3 is 15 amino acids. The CDR3 coding sequence is TGTGCCAGCAGTTACTTCGGGACAGGGGGTGAAAAACTGTTTTTT. The encoded protein is CASSYFGTGGEKLFF.

The rearrangement uses TRBV30 and TRBJ2-3; maybe TRBD2 (5 bases). Trimming removed 0 bases from V and 4 bases from J, with 11 bases in between. The germline gives CDR1 GTSNPN, CDR2 SVGIG (reference sequence). This CDR3 comprises 14 residues. CDR3 residues: CAWSVLVVADTQYF. The DNA of the CDR3 is TGTGCCTGGAGTGTACTAGTAGTCGCAGATACGCAGTATTTT.

This chain connects TRBV5-1 to TRBJ2-7, with 9 bases that match TRBD2. The CDR3 runs to 14 residues. Germline V gene sequence: CDR1 SGHRS, CDR2 YFSETQ. V lost 5 bases, J lost 5 bases, and 8 bases stayed unmatched. CDR3: CASSVAGVKHEQYF. The CDR3 DNA follows: TGCGCCAGCAGTGTAGCGGGAGTTAAGCACGAGCAGTACTTC.

The J gene is TRBJ2-7, the V gene TRBV9; TRBD1 aligns across 7 bases. Trimming cost V 0 bases and J 5 bases; bases outside gene matches: 8. Germline values: CDR1 SGDLS, CDR2 YYNGEE. This CDR3 has 15 residues. In nucleotides, the CDR3 is TGTGCCAGCAGCGTAGCCGGGACAGTAAGCCACGAGCAGTACTTC. Amino acids: CASSVAGTVSHEQYF.

The chain links TRBV5-6 to TRBJ2-7, with TRBD1 matching over 9 bases. The length of the CDR3 is 12 residues. The V segment lost 4 bases and the J segment 6 bases; nucleotides outside the gene matches: 2. Germline V gene data show CDR1 as SGHDT and CDR2 as YYEEEE. CDR3 loop: CASSGTGIEQYF. The CDR3 DNA reads as TGTGCCAGCAGCGGGACAGGGATCGAGCAGTACTTC. Full variable domain (rest looked up from reference TRBV5-6 and TRBJ2-7): DAGVTQSPTHLIKTRGQQVTLRCSPKSGHDTVSWYQQALGQGPQFIFQYYEEEERQRGNFPDRFSGHQFPNYSSELNVNALLLGDSALYLCASSGTGIEQYFGPGTRLTVT.

CDR3 loop: CASSQRQGADEQYF. In nucleotides, the CDR3 is TGTGCCAGCAGCCAAAGACAGGGGGCGGACGAGCAGTACTTC. The rearrangement joins TRBV13 to TRBJ2-7, with 10 positions matching TRBD1. Germline CDR1 and CDR2: PRHDT and FYEKMQ (reference sequence). The CDR3 covers 14 residues. The V and J ends lost 5 bases and 5 bases, in that order; junction bases with no gene match: 6.

The chain recombines TRBV6-1 with TRBJ2-2; 7 bases map to TRBD2. V was clipped by 7 bases and J by 6 bases; unmatched bases: 8. Germline CDR1 and CDR2: MNHNS and SASEGT. The CDR3 contains 14 residues. The CDR3 sequence is CASKGIGGAGELFF. The CDR3 bases are TGTGCCAGCAAGGGGATTGGGGGGGCCGGGGAGCTGTTTTTT.

A few counts support this clone. The V and J genes are TRBV5-1 and TRBJ2-7, with 11 bases that match TRBD2. CDR3 length: 14 residues. Germline CDR1 is SGHRS and CDR2 is YFSETQ. V shed 4 bases, J shed 3 bases, and the junction held 3 bases outside the gene matches. CDR3 nucleotides: TGCGCCAGCAGCACGACTAGCGGGAACTACGAGCAGTACTTC. It codes for CASSTTSGNYEQYF. Using reference TRBV5-1 and TRBJ2-7 for the parts outside the CDR3, the full variable domain is KAGVTQTPRYLIKTRGQQVTLSCSPISGHRSVSWYQQTPGQGLQFLFEYFSETQRNKGNFPGRFSGRQFSNSRSEMNVSTLELGDSALYLCASSTTSGNYEQYFGPGTRLTVT.

This clone was counted a single time. The chain carries TRBV14 and TRBJ2-1, with 10 bases fitting TRBD2. Germline V gene sequence: CDR1 SGHDN, CDR2 FVKESK. This CDR3 is 19 amino acids long. The J segment lost 0 bases and the V segment lost 4 bases, leaving 12 bases of the junction unmatched. CDR3: CASSRILTSGTSSYNEQFF. In DNA, the CDR3 is TGTGCCAGCAGCCGAATACTCACTAGCGGGACGAGCTCCTACAATGAGCAGTTCTTC.

The chain employs TRBV10-1 and TRBJ2-3, with 10 bases matching TRBD2. The ends lost 9 bases at V and 3 bases at J; junction bases unmatched: 9. Germline CDR1 WNHNN, CDR2 SYGVQD (reference sequence). CDR3 length: 15 residues. The CDR3 region has the DNA TGCGCCAGAGATACCGGGACTAGCGCTACAGATACGCAGTATTTT. Translated: CARDTGTSATDTQYF.

This sequence joins TRBV30 and TRBJ2-7; tentatively, D is TRBD2 (5 bases). The ends were cut back, 2 bases at V and 6 bases at J, with 23 bases in the middle. Germline CDR1 is GTSNPN and CDR2 is SVGIG (reference sequence). The CDR3 contains 16 residues. DNA for the CDR3: TGTGCCTGGAGTAGAGGCGTCACTAGAAGGCAAGGCGAGCAGTACTTC. Translated: CAWSRGVTRRQGEQYF.

The genes are TRBV5-5 and TRBJ1-2, with a possible D match to TRBD1 (6 bases). CDR3 length: 14 residues. Germline values: CDR1 SGHKS, CDR2 YYEKEE (reference sequence). Trimming took off 4 bases at V and 5 bases at J, with 15 bases between the two ends. CDR3 loop: CASSPDSGGYGYTF. Here the CDR3 DNA reads TGTGCCAGCAGCCCGGACAGCGGAGGTTATGGCTACACCTTC.

V gene TRBV5-6 combines with J gene TRBJ2-1; D may be TRBD1 (5 bases). V dropped 4 bases and J dropped 6 bases, with 17 bases sitting between them. The germline CDR1 and CDR2 sequences are SGHDT and YYEEEE. The CDR3 is 15 amino acids. CDR3 sequence (DNA): TGTGCCAGCAGCAGTGGCCCTCTAGGGGCCAATGAGCAGTTCTTC. This encodes CASSSGPLGANEQFF.

By frequency in the sample, this clone is medium-sized (0.01 to 0.1%). The gene calls are TRBV27 and TRBJ2-1; TRBD2 matches 13 bases. Per the germline V gene, CDR1 is MNHEY and CDR2 is SMNVEV (reference sequence). The ends lost 5 bases at V and 10 bases at J; junction bases unmatched: 11. This CDR3 has 16 residues. The CDR3 DNA sequence: TGTGCCAGCAGTCCCTCCGGGACTAGCGGGATGGGAGAGCAGTTCTTC. Translating gives CASSPSGTSGMGEQFF.

V and J are TRBV11-2 and TRBJ1-1; no clear D. Trimming cost V 5 bases and J 6 bases, with 7 bases left between them. Germline V gene data show CDR1 as SGHAT and CDR2 as FQNNGV. The CDR3 has 11 residues. CDR3: CASSNAPEAFF. In nucleotides, the CDR3 is TGTGCCAGCAGCAATGCGCCTGAAGCTTTCTTT.

V gene TRBV18 combines with J gene TRBJ2-1; 12 positions match TRBD2. The CDR3 spans 16 residues. The V gene's germline CDR1 is KGHSH and CDR2 LQKENI. V lost 2 bases and J lost 5; bases outside the gene matches: 4. This CDR3 is CASSPSLAGGDNEQFF. CDR3 sequence (DNA): TGTGCCAGCTCACCATCCCTAGCGGGAGGGGACAATGAGCAGTTCTTC. Based on the CDR3 plus reference TRBV18 and TRBJ2-1, the full variable domain is NAGVMQNPRHLVRRRGQEARLRCSPMKGHSHVYWYRQLPEEGLKFMVYLQKENIIDESGMPKERFSAEFPKEGPSILRIQQVVRGDSAAYFCASSPSLAGGDNEQFFGPGTRLTVL.

This clone was recorded once. The chain combines TRBV19 with TRBJ2-7, with 10 bases fitting TRBD1. The V gene end was trimmed by 6 bases and the J gene end by 5 bases; junction bases not matched to a gene: 7. Germline V gene sequence: CDR1 LNHDA, CDR2 SQIVND (reference sequence). This CDR3 has 14 amino acids. This CDR3 is CASRSGQGFHEQYF. DNA for the CDR3: TGTGCCAGTAGGTCGGGACAGGGGTTCCACGAGCAGTACTTC.

The chain has TRBV6-6 and TRBJ1-1; D is uncertain. CDR1 and CDR2 from the germline V gene are MNHNY and SVGAGI (reference sequence). Trimming took 7 bases from V and 4 from J, leaving 10 bases between them. The CDR3 extends over 12 amino acids. The CDR3 DNA follows: TGTGCCAGCACCCTATCGGGCACTGAAGCTTTCTTT. It yields the protein CASTLSGTEAFF.

The genes are TRBV28 and TRBJ2-7, with D possibly matching TRBD1 (5 bases). Germline V gene data show CDR1 as MDHEN and CDR2 as SYDVKM. The CDR3 is made up of 13 amino acids. V was trimmed by 7 bases and J by 2 bases, leaving 12 bases between them. As DNA, the CDR3 is TGTGCCAGCATTCAGGGTGGGGCCTACGAGCAGTACTTC. Translation gives CASIQGGAYEQYF. Together with reference TRBV28 and TRBJ2-7, the CDR3 gives the full variable domain: DVKVTQSSRYLVKRTGEKVFLECVQDMDHENMFWYRQDPGLGLRLIYFSYDVKMKEKGDIPEGYSVSREKKERFSLILESASTNQTSMYLCASIQGGAYEQYFGPGTRLTVT.

The rearrangement uses TRBV27 and TRBJ2-2; the D gene is possibly TRBD1 (6 bases). The CDR3 loop spans 16 amino acids. Per the germline V gene, CDR1 is MNHEY and CDR2 is SMNVEV (reference sequence). V gave up 7 bases and J gave up 6 bases, with 21 bases separating them. The CDR3 sequence is CASNSRRGSFSGELFF. The CDR3 coding sequence is TGTGCCAGCAATTCCCGCAGGGGTTCATTCTCCGGGGAGCTGTTTTTT.

The V and J genes are TRBV28 and TRBJ1-2; D gene uncertain. CDR1 is MDHEN and CDR2 is SYDVKM in the germline V gene. The CDR3 is made up of 12 amino acids. Trimming shortened V by 3 bases and J by 1 base, and 3 bases separated the two germline ends. CDR3 bases: TGTGCCAGCAGTTTTTATAACTATGGCTACACCTTC. Protein sequence: CASSFYNYGYTF.

The chain's CDR3 is CASSQPAGTSTDTQYF. The CDR3 DNA reads as TGCGCCAGCAGCCAACCCGCCGGGACTAGCACAGATACGCAGTATTTT. The chain has TRBV4-1 and TRBJ2-3; TRBD2 is a possible D gene (6 bases). Trimming cost V 2 bases and J 0 bases, with 12 bases left between them. The CDR3 consists of 16 residues. CDR1 is MGHRA and CDR2 is YSYEKL in the germline V gene.